This record covers a single T cell receptor (beta chain). This clonotype was detected many times. Its antigen is not yet known. Qualities for individual bases were not recorded, and no much larger clone is one base off. The TCR beta CDR3 regions were amplified from the RNA transcripts. The first round of RT-PCR for the TCR CDR3 was performed with the HTBI primer set and the Qiagen OneStep RT-PCR kit. Libraries were constructed in a second round of multiplex PCR, after which size selection and purification were performed. Paired-end sequencing of the libraries was performed with 100 bp reads on an Illumina HiSeq2000. On the study's bioinformatics: SOAPnuke was used to process the raw data, removing reads that contained adapters or uncalled bases, had a mean Phred below 15, or lacked an exact match to the constant primer or identifier. COPE v1.2.5 was used to merge the high-quality paired reads, and each unique nucleotide sequence was defined as a clonotype. MiTCR v1.1 was used to align clonotypes to the IMGT TRBV, TRBD and TRBJ reference segments. Analysis was restricted to V-J combinations with a frequency above 0.0001, which covered 99.2% of repertoires. A TCS score was defined as the ratio of F50 (clonal expansion) to E x V (chaos), with BLOSUM62-based TCRdist applied between CDR3 peptides within each V-J. Welch's t-statistics and random forest reduced 500 to 650 V-J features to roughly 13, which were used in a naive Bayes classifier (R e1071). The raw public data were reprocessed by TCRdb itself: fastp quality trimming at Q25, MiXCR clonotype calling, in-frame beta chains only. Each record represents a unique CDR3 protein, reported with the most common genes and DNA among its rows. The V and J calls reflect TCRdb's pipeline rather than the authors' work. The sample table lists 500,000 to 650,000 distinct CDR3 sequences, 15% to 20% of them with a count of one. The ten biggest clones cover roughly 50% of the sample.

These data belong to a study of T cells in Graves' hyperthyroidism and ophthalmopathy (dated by TCRdb to between 2019 and 2020). For the study in its entirety: Peripheral blood was sampled at the time of initial diagnosis, prior to any treatment. A discovery cohort of 95 to 100 patients, 43 with Graves' ophthalmopathy and roughly 59 with stable Graves' hyperthyroidism, was used to find distinguishing TCR V-J signatures. Prospective prediction of ophthalmopathy was tested in an independent validation cohort of under 20 hyperthyroidism patients and 15 to 17 patients who later progressed to ophthalmopathy. The 90 or so discovery patients were randomly split 7:3 into training and test sets. In addition, the study compared T-cell repertoires in thyroid tissue and in blood from about 6 Graves' hyperthyroidism patients. Once sampling was done, hyperthyroidism patients were given methimazole at a starting dose of 30 mg daily, whereas ophthalmopathy patients were given high-dose intravenous methylprednisolone. The paper describes TCR Vbeta CDR3 sequencing of about 140 peripheral blood samples, made up of 40 to 45 ophthalmopathy patients, 70 to 75 hyperthyroidism patients and 17 progressor patients.

In the ophthalmopathy patients, disease was moderately to severely active, with a Clinical Activity Score of 3 or more, a NOSPECS grade of 4 or more, and a duration of less than 3 months. Patients with uncontrolled infections, other autoimmune diseases, pregnancy or lactation were excluded. Diagnoses were based on clinical symptoms, serum thyroxine and TRAb, thyroid ultrasound and orbital computed tomography. PBMCs were separated from roughly 10 ml of fresh peripheral blood using Ficoll-Paque density gradient centrifugation. Total RNA was extracted with Trizol reagent, and quality was checked on an Agilent 2100 Bioanalyzer. What the authors observed across the whole study: No statistical method was used to set the sample size in advance, and investigators knew the group allocation. In cross-validation, a model built on a 13 V-J signature told ophthalmopathy apart from stable hyperthyroidism with approximately 90% sensitivity and approximately 84% specificity, and in testing the same model reached 80%/75%. Blood samples also contained most of the expanded thyroid clonotypes (frequency above 0.001), which suggests that blood repertoires may reflect thyroid immune responses. During validation, the model predicted progression to ophthalmopathy a median of approximately 6 months ahead of onset, with around 70% sensitivity and 72.22% specificity.

The cysteine opens and the phenylalanine closes a CDR3 of 15 amino acids. Only the CDR3 portion is preserved as DNA: 45 bases, with reading frame beginning at the first base. V lost 0 bases and J lost 2 bases; the stretch between them is 11 bases long. From the germline V gene (reference sequence), CDR1 is DFQATT and CDR2 is SNEGSKA. The chain is encoded by TRBV20-1 joined to TRBJ2-1, and possibly TRBD2, on 6 matching bases. Sequencing was carried out using blood. The TCR originated in a man between 35 and 55 years old with Graves' ophthalmopathy. The CDR3 corresponds to CSARDPRGTYNEQFF. The DNA is as follows: TGCAGTGCTAGAGATCCTCGGGGGACCTACAATGAGCAGTTCTTC.